This T cell receptor (beta chain) was observed in a study of T cell responses to AZD1222 COVID-19 vaccine. Clones were read by immunoSEQ multiplex PCR, and TCRdb kept only the in-frame ones, dropping some. The sample carries some 180,000 clones, around nine tenths recorded once. For this clone: The sample holds other DNA sequences that translate to the same CDR3.

Pooled in the analysis were second doses at about 4 or about 12 weeks. The source of this sequence is an adult who received the AZD1222 COVID-19 vaccine. Specimen: peripheral blood, collected 28 days after the second AZD1222 dose.

CDR3 coding DNA: TGTGCCAGCAGTTTTTCCTCAGATACGCAGTATTTT. Its translation: CASSFSSDTQYF. V usage is TRBV28 and J usage is TRBJ2-3; no firm D call. The CDR3 covers 12 residues. The V gene lost 3 bases and the J gene lost 4 bases, with 5 bases spanning the gap. Germline CDR1 is MDHEN and CDR2 is SYDVKM. Looking up the rest from reference TRBV28 and TRBJ2-3 gives the full variable domain: DVKVTQSSRYLVKRTGEKVFLECVQDMDHENMFWYRQDPGLGLRLIYFSYDVKMKEKGDIPEGYSVSREKKERFSLILESASTNQTSMYLCASSFSSDTQYFGPGTRLTVL.